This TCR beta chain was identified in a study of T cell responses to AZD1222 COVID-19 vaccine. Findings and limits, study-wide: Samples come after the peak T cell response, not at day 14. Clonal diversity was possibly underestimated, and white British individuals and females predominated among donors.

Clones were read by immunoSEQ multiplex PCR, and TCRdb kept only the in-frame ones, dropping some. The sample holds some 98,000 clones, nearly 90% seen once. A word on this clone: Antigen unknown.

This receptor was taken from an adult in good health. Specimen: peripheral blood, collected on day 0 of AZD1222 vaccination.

The DNA for the CDR3 is TGTGCCACCAGCAGAGATCTGGATAATGAAAAACTGTTTTTT. As protein: CATSRDLDNEKLFF. V and J are TRBV15 and TRBJ1-4; D is undetermined. In germline, CDR1 is LNHNV, CDR2 YYDKDF (reference sequence). The V and J ends lost 0 bases and 4 bases respectively, with 6 bases between them. CDR3 length: 14 residues.